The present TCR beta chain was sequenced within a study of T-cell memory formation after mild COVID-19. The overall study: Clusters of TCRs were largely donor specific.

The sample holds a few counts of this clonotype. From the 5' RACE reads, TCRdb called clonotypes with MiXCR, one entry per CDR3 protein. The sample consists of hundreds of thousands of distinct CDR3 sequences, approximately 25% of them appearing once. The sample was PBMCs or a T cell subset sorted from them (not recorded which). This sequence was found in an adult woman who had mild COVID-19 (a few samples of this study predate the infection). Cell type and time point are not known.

DNA of the CDR3: TGCGCCAGCAGCCAAGACAGGGGGTCAGGGGACCAGTACTTC. The encoded protein is CASSQDRGSGDQYF. V is TRBV5-1 and J is TRBJ2-5; 9 nucleotides match TRBD1. The CDR3 has 14 amino acids. The J segment lost 10 bases and the V segment lost 4 bases, leaving 11 bases of the junction unmatched. CDR1 SGHRS and CDR2 YFSETQ come from the germline V gene.